This TCR beta chain came from a study of post-analysis software for immune sequencing data (dated by TCRdb to the mid-2010s). In terms of the full investigation: Recorded disease courses included relapsing-remitting, secondary progressive and progressive-relapsing multiple sclerosis, with some patients lacking subtype annotation. A subset of samples was prepared in parallel using single-end sample barcoding, then pooled and co-amplified after Illumina adapter ligation. Patient repertoires were compared against 10 to 12 previously published healthy control repertoires from donors aged about 6 to 28 years.

General conclusions and limits of the study: A few TRBV segments, including TRBV5-6, TRBV5-1 and TRBV20-1, were significantly more frequent in patients than controls. When samples were clustered directly using the F measure, samples prepared in the same batch co-clustered strongly, which prompted a batch-effect correction. Multiple sclerosis patients had significantly lower normalized Chao1 diversity than controls, a result that suggests substantial peripheral T-cell clonal expansion. The multiple sclerosis patient group was slightly younger than the control group.

To demonstrate the VDJtools post-analysis software, the study profiled TCR beta repertoires from the peripheral blood of some 13 young patients with multiple sclerosis. The patients with multiple sclerosis were children and adolescents between roughly 6 and 16 years of age. From cysteine to phenylalanine, the CDR3 is 15 amino acids long. The kept DNA is CDR3 alone, 45 bases in frame from the first base. V lost 6 bases and J lost 1 base, and the count of bases not matched to a germline gene is 7. The CDR1 and CDR2 encoded by the germline V gene are MNHEY and SVGAGI. With regard to this clonotype: Its antigen is unknown. The record has no base qualities; no much larger clone is one base away.

Libraries came from PCR. The data were produced on an Illumina HiSeq 2500. Unique molecular identifiers were incorporated into TCR beta cDNA libraries to reduce PCR and sequencing biases. Every 1 to 10 million input T cells yielded approximately 500,000 cDNA molecules, meaning each molecule approximated one T cell. The patient libraries were prepared and sequenced using the same protocol as the earlier healthy control dataset. Samples belonging to the same batch were prepared together, multiplexed and sequenced on a shared HiSeq lane. The authors' analysis ran thus. MIGEC was used to process the raw barcoded reads, and molecular identifier groups with only a single read were discarded before consensus assembly and CDR3 extraction. Clonotype tables were post-analysed with VDJtools, and diversity was normalized by down-sampling all datasets to the smallest sample size. To correct batch-related cross-sample contamination, repertoire overlap clustering matched CDR3 amino acid sequences but not nucleotide sequences. Using fastp trimming at Q25 and MiXCR clonotype assembly, TCRdb reanalyzed the public sequencing data and kept in-frame beta chains. Each CDR3 protein appears once, grouped with its most common genes and DNA. The V and J calls here are based on TCRdb, not the publication. Counted in this sample were 800,000 to 950,000 distinct CDR3 sequences; about 50% of them appeared once. Of the sample, roughly 4.4% falls within the top ten clones.

The V and J segments used are TRBV6-5 and TRBJ2-5; TRBD2 fits 8 bases in the junction. This receptor was identified in a girl between 5 and 17 years old with multiple sclerosis. The sequencing sample was made of blood. The CDR3 in this case is CASRERGTSQETQYF. The DNA reads as follows: TGTGCCAGCAGAGAGCGGGGGACAAGCCAAGAGACCCAGTACTTC.